Following are 13 T cell receptor beta chains from one sample sequenced in a study of tumor and adjacent non-tumor tissue in lung cancer (dated by TCRdb to 2016 to 2019). Library prep was done by multiplex PCR. Sequencing took place on an Illumina HiSeq 2500. TCRbeta libraries were constructed through three rounds of nested PCR with primers (Table S4) according to protocols adapted from ARM-PCR. The public reads were quality trimmed at Q25 with fastp and then assembled into clones with MiXCR by TCRdb, keeping productive beta chains. Entries are consolidated by CDR3 protein sequence, retaining the most common genes and DNA. Across this sample there are roughly 65,000 distinct CDR3 sequences, with just under 60% seen only once. The top ten clonotypes cover 20% of the sample. RNA was isolated from bulk unsorted tissue, and RNA quality was assessed with a NanoDrop ND-1000 and an Agilent 2100. Material: lung tumor tissue. These receptor sequences come from a middle-aged man with non-small cell lung cancer.

The chain recombines TRBV28 with TRBJ2-7; weak D call: TRBD2 (6 bases). V was shortened by 6 bases and J by 2 bases, with 17 bases between the two germline ends. This CDR3 has 15 residues. Germline-derived CDR1 and CDR2 are MDHEN and SYDVKM. The CDR3 sequence: CASREAVAEPYEQYF. The DNA for the CDR3 is TGTGCCAGCAGAGAGGCAGTAGCGGAACCCTACGAGCAGTACTTC.

V is TRBV6-1 and J is TRBJ1-5; no firm D call. The DNA matches TRBJ2-3 better at its end, which makes the J call doubtful. This CDR3 has 15 amino acids. Per the germline V gene, CDR1 is MNHNS and CDR2 is SASEGT. This chain's CDR3 is CASSDDRGSNQPQYF. CDR3 nucleotides: TGTGCCAGCAGTGATGATAGAGGTAGCAATCAGCCCCAGTATTTT.

This clonotype appeared a few times. The chain combines TRBV6-2 or TRBV6-3 with TRBJ1-2, with 7 bases fitting TRBD1. Trimming removed 4 bases from V and 2 bases from J; junction bases left unmatched: 4. Germline lookup yields CDR1 MNHEY and CDR2 SVGEGT. The CDR3 is 14 residues long. CDR3 sequence reads: CASSFPTGNYGYTF. The DNA of the CDR3 is TGTGCCAGCAGTTTCCCGACAGGGAACTATGGCTACACCTTC.

In the case of this clonotype: Relative to the germline gene, one junction end is altered; a read error may explain this. The chain carries TRBV11-3 and TRBJ2-1; tentatively, D is TRBD1 or TRBD2 (6 bases each). CDR1 and CDR2 (germline): SGHNT, YENEEA. This CDR3 has 17 residues. CDR3 nucleotides: TGTGCCAGCAGCTTAGGGGTTAGAGGGGGACCTAGCGATGAGCAGTTATTC. Translation gives CASSLGVRGGPSDEQLF.

The table lists this clonotype with many counts. The CDR3 nucleotides are TGTGCCAGCAGCCAAAACAGGGGGCAAGAGACCCAGTACTTC. Translation: CASSQNRGQETQYF. This chain connects TRBV14 to TRBJ2-5; the match to TRBD1 covers 8 bases. With V trimmed by 2 bases and J by 2 bases, 1 base remained unmatched. Germline V gene lookup returns CDR1 SGHDN and CDR2 FVKESK. The CDR3 has 14 residues.

The rearrangement uses TRBV6-6 and TRBJ1-6; D gene unclear. Germline lookup yields CDR1 MNHNY and CDR2 SVGAGI (reference sequence). Trimming took off 6 bases at V and 0 bases at J, with 15 bases between the two ends. The CDR3 runs to 17 residues. In nucleotides, the CDR3 is TGTGCCAGCAGCTACGGCGAGACGAGCTCCTATAATTCACCCCTCCACTTT. Its translation: CASSYGETSSYNSPLHF.

The chain has TRBV20-1 and TRBJ2-5; weak D call: TRBD2 (6 bases). The V and J ends lost 5 bases and 2 bases respectively, with 18 bases between them. The germline gives CDR1 DFQATT, CDR2 SNEGSKA (reference sequence). The CDR3 runs to 15 residues. CDR3 coding DNA: TGCAGTGCTCTGGGGGGAGATCAGGTTCAAGAGACCCAGTACTTC. It specifies CSALGGDQVQETQYF.

A remark on this clonotype: The missing conserved phenylalanine or tryptophan at the end of this CDR3 makes a read error likely. The chain has TRBV5-1 and TRBJ2-7, with D maybe TRBD1 (7 bases). The CDR3 has 13 amino acids. Germline V gene sequence: CDR1 SGHRS, CDR2 YFSETQ. V lost 8 bases and J lost 7, with 19 bases in between. CDR3 sequence (DNA): TGCGCCAGTACGCTGCAGGAGGGGGCAGAGCAGTACCTC. Translated, it gives CASTLQEGAEQYL.

In its sample, this clonotype was seen many times. The genes are TRBV10-2 and TRBJ1-1; D gene unclear. Between the trimmed V and J ends, which lost 2 bases and 9 bases, there was a span of 4 bases. CDR1 is WSHSY and CDR2 is SAAADI in the germline V gene. The CDR3 is 10 residues long. The CDR3 here is CASSETKAFF. In DNA form, the CDR3 reads TGCGCCAGCAGTGAGACCAAAGCTTTCTTT.

The table lists this clonotype with many counts. The chain uses TRBV5-4 and TRBJ1-4; no clear D gene. The CDR3 runs to 13 residues. V lost 0 bases to trimming and J lost 5 bases, with 5 bases between them. Germline V gives CDR1 SGHNT, CDR2 YYREEE (reference sequence). The CDR3 protein is CASSLDPNEKLFF. For the CDR3, the DNA is TGTGCCAGCAGCTTGGACCCCAATGAAAAACTGTTTTTT.

As to this clonotype: A read error is possible here, since a much larger clone lies one base away. This CDR3 is missing its conserved last phenylalanine or tryptophan, likely due to a read error. The genes are TRBV6-1 and TRBJ2-7, with D possibly matching TRBD2 (6 bases). The CDR3 sequence is 14 residues long. V was pared by 6 bases and J by 3 bases, with 15 bases between. CDR1 and CDR2 from the germline V gene are MNHNS and SASEGT. CDR3 DNA sequence: TGTGCCAGCAGCTCTTTCGGGACTGGCTACGAGCAGTACTCC. Translation gives CASSSFGTGYEQYS.

In its sample, this clonotype was seen many times. The chain uses TRBV10-1 and TRBJ2-6, with D tentatively TRBD1 (5 bases). The CDR3 totals 15 residues. V dropped 4 bases and J dropped 4 bases, with 11 bases sitting between them. CDR1 WNHNN and CDR2 SYGVQD come from the germline V gene (reference sequence). The CDR3 protein is CASSAGQAGANVLTF. CDR3 coding DNA: TGCGCCAGCAGTGCAGGGCAGGCGGGGGCCAACGTCCTGACTTTC.

As concerns this clonotype: A single base separates this from a much larger clone, so it may be a read error. The gene calls are TRBV5-1 and TRBJ2-5; D is uncertain. V shed 6 bases and J shed 1 base, with 13 bases lying between them. Germline lookup yields CDR1 SGHRS and CDR2 YFSETQ. The CDR3 extends over 14 amino acids. The CDR3 coding sequence is TGCGCCAGCAACTTCATGGTAGCCCAAGAGACCCAGTACTTC. It is translated as CASNFMVAQETQYF. Full variable domain (remainder filled in from reference TRBV5-1 and TRBJ2-5): KAGVTQTPRYLIKTRGQQVTLSCSPISGHRSVSWYQQTPGQGLQFLFEYFSETQRNKGNFPGRFSGRQFSNSRSEMNVSTLELGDSALYLCASNFMVAQETQYFGPGTRLLVL.